The 8 T cell receptor beta chains reported below all come from one sample, sequenced in a study of blood T cell repertoires in COVID-19 (dated by TCRdb to 2018 to 2020). Library preparation used the immunoSEQ multiplex PCR assay. This is the immuneACCESS table as TCRdb keeps it, with only in-frame sequences that have V and J called. A part of the clones is gone; compared with another copy, unresolved V genes explain less than half, and the rest is unexplained. This sample is represented by some 250,000 clones; approximately 84% of them were singletons. Together, the top ten hold about 3% of the sample. The source material was peripheral blood. The receptor set was obtained from a woman under 40 who had recovered from COVID-19.

The chain has TRBV5-6 and TRBJ2-3, with D tentatively TRBD1 (7 bases). Germline V CDR1 and CDR2: SGHDT, YYEEEE. CDR3 length equals 19 residues. The V and J ends lost 1 base and 4 bases respectively, with 25 bases between them. This CDR3 is CASSLITGANDWEADTQYF. The DNA of the CDR3 is TGTGCCAGCAGCTTGATAACAGGGGCTAACGATTGGGAGGCAGATACGCAGTATTTT. The entire variable domain, with the rest obtained from reference TRBV5-6 and TRBJ2-3, is as follows: DAGVTQSPTHLIKTRGQQVTLRCSPKSGHDTVSWYQQALGQGPQFIFQYYEEEERQRGNFPDRFSGHQFPNYSSELNVNALLLGDSALYLCASSLITGANDWEADTQYFGPGTRLTVL.

The chain has TRBV7-8 and TRBJ2-1, with 9 bases aligning to TRBD1. The CDR3 has 13 amino acids. Germline trimming cut 4 bases from V and 7 bases from J; bases unmatched to any gene: 2. Germline V gene lookup returns CDR1 SGHVS and CDR2 FQNEAQ. CDR3 amino acids: CASSWGQGNEQFF. The CDR3 DNA reads as TGTGCCAGCAGCTGGGGACAGGGTAATGAGCAGTTCTTC.

The CDR3: CAISEMSSYSADTQYF. CDR3 nucleotides: TGTGCCATCAGTGAGATGTCTAGTTACTCCGCAGATACGCAGTATTTT. The gene calls are TRBV10-3 and TRBJ2-3; D is uncertain. V lost 2 bases and J lost 4, with 16 bases in between. CDR1 and CDR2 (germline): ENHRY, SYGVKD. The CDR3 sequence is 16 residues long.

The rearrangement links TRBV5-1 to TRBJ1-2; 9 nucleotides align to TRBD1. V gave up 0 bases and J gave up 5 bases; unmatched junction bases: 5. The CDR3 loop spans 15 amino acids. CDR1 and CDR2 (germline): SGHRS, YFSETQ. The CDR3, as DNA: TGCGCCAGCAGCTTGGCCGACAGGGGGGCTTATGGCTACACCTTC. Translated, it gives CASSLADRGAYGYTF.

This chain uses TRBV5-1 with TRBJ2-5; weak D call: TRBD1 (5 bases). Between the trimmed V and J ends, which lost 4 bases and 7 bases, there was a span of 8 bases. The germline CDR1 and CDR2 sequences are SGHRS and YFSETQ. This CDR3 has 11 amino acids. CDR3 in DNA: TGCGCCAGCAGCCCTGACAGGACCCAGTACTTC. It specifies CASSPDRTQYF.

The chain links TRBV3-1 (or the pseudogene TRBV3-2) to TRBJ2-1; possible D gene TRBD1, 6 bases. The length of the CDR3 is 15 residues. The V end was cut by 6 bases, the J end by 0 bases, with 12 bases between. The V gene's germline CDR1 is LGHDT and CDR2 YNNKEL (reference sequence). CDR3 residues: CASRLQGNSYNEQFF. The CDR3 region has the DNA TGTGCCAGCAGACTACAGGGAAACTCCTACAATGAGCAGTTCTTC.

The chain links TRBV3-1 (or the pseudogene TRBV3-2) to TRBJ2-7, with D tentatively TRBD1 (5 bases). The CDR3 has 13 residues. Trimming cost V 1 base and J 7 bases, with 11 bases left between them. Germline values: CDR1 LGHDT, CDR2 YNNKEL (reference sequence). The chain's CDR3 is CASSQGSPGEQYF. The DNA for the CDR3 is TGTGCCAGCAGCCAAGGATCCCCAGGGGAGCAGTACTTC.

The J gene is TRBJ1-2, the V gene TRBV2, with 8 bases fitting TRBD1. The CDR3 loop spans 12 amino acids. V trimming: 8 bases; J trimming: 12 bases; junction bases outside the gene matches: 11. Germline CDR1 reads SNHLY; CDR2 reads FYNNEI. This CDR3 reads CASQLITTGDTF. The CDR3 DNA reads TGTGCCAGCCAACTAATTACGACAGGGGACACCTTC.